These 29 T cell receptor beta chains originate from one sample sequenced in a study of blood T cell repertoires in COVID-19. Assay used: immunoSEQ multiplex PCR; TCRdb lists only in-frame clones, some missing. The sample lists over 65,000 clones; 80% to 95% were seen once. Sequenced material: peripheral blood. Receptors were obtained from an elderly woman with acute or convalescent COVID-19.

The chain recombines TRBV7-9 with TRBJ1-2; D is perhaps TRBD1 (6 bases). CDR1 is SEHNR and CDR2 is FQNEAQ in the germline V gene (reference sequence). The V and J ends lost 7 bases and 4 bases respectively, with 19 bases between them. This CDR3 comprises 15 residues. This CDR3 reads CASTRSRDTSYGYTF. CDR3 bases: TGTGCCAGCACCCGCAGCCGGGACACCTCCTATGGCTACACCTTC.

The chain is built from TRBV27 and TRBJ1-1; no reliable D call. Trimming pared 8 bases from V and 1 base from J, leaving 14 bases between. The CDR3 is 14 amino acids. Germline loops: CDR1 MNHEY, CDR2 SMNVEV (reference sequence). CDR3 residues: CASHEWRGNTEAFF. DNA of the CDR3: TGTGCCAGCCACGAATGGAGAGGGAACACTGAAGCTTTCTTT.

The genes are TRBV18 and TRBJ1-1; tentative D call: TRBD1 (6 bases). The germline gives CDR1 KGHSH, CDR2 LQKENI. Between the trimmed V and J ends, which lost 3 bases and 10 bases, there was a span of 15 bases. CDR3 length: 13 amino acids. The CDR3, as DNA: TGTGCCAGCTCACCCTCAGGGGACCTACGAGCTTTCTTT. Protein product: CASSPSGDLRAFF.

V is TRBV3-1 (or the pseudogene TRBV3-2) and J is TRBJ2-7, with TRBD2 as a possible D gene (5 bases). The germline CDR1 and CDR2 sequences are LGHDT and YNNKEL (reference sequence). The CDR3 contains 18 residues. V lost 0 bases to trimming and J lost 0 bases, with 18 bases between them. This CDR3 is CASSQERVSGKSSYEQYF. In nucleotides, the CDR3 is TGTGCCAGCAGCCAAGAAAGGGTCTCCGGGAAGAGCTCCTACGAGCAGTACTTC.

V is TRBV5-8 and J is TRBJ1-2, with unresolved D. The CDR3 contains 13 residues. Germline assignment: CDR1 SGHTS and CDR2 YDEGEE. V dropped 4 bases and J dropped 2 bases, with 9 bases sitting between them. For the CDR3, the DNA is TGTGCCAGCAGCCACGCACTCAACTATGGCTACACCTTC. Its protein product is CASSHALNYGYTF.

The chain recombines TRBV5-4 with TRBJ2-7; 11 bases line up with TRBD2. The CDR3 has 16 residues. The V gene end was trimmed by 5 bases and the J gene end by 4 bases; junction bases not matched to a gene: 11. In germline, CDR1 is SGHNT, CDR2 YYREEE (reference sequence). CDR3 sequence reads: CASSPGGGLAAYEQYF. The CDR3 nucleotides are TGTGCCAGCAGTCCGGGGGGGGGACTAGCGGCTTACGAGCAGTACTTC.

The J gene is TRBJ1-3, the V gene TRBV9; D unclear. Germline loops: CDR1 SGDLS, CDR2 YYNGEE. V shed 0 bases and J shed 0 bases, with 10 bases lying between them. This CDR3 comprises 16 residues. In DNA form, the CDR3 reads TGTGCCAGCAGCGTAGGAGGCGGAAGCTCTGGAAACACCATATATTTT. This codes for CASSVGGGSSGNTIYF. Looking up the rest from reference TRBV9 and TRBJ1-3 gives the full variable domain: DSGVTQTPKHLITATGQRVTLRCSPRSGDLSVYWYQQSLDQGLQFLIQYYNGEERAKGNILERFSAQQFPDLHSELNLSSLELGDSALYFCASSVGGGSSGNTIYFGEGSWLTVV.

The chain employs TRBV7-2 and TRBJ2-7, with 8 bases fitting TRBD1. Germline CDR1 reads SGHTA; CDR2 reads FQGNSA. V dropped 5 bases and J dropped 5; count of bases not matched to a gene: 11. This CDR3 region has 15 residues. This CDR3 reads CASSLQGVPIDEQYF. DNA of the CDR3: TGTGCCAGCAGCCTACAGGGGGTACCTATTGACGAGCAGTACTTC.

The gene calls are TRBV15 and TRBJ1-2, with TRBD1 identical over 9 bases. J lost 8 bases, V lost 4 bases, and 5 bases had no gene match. Germline CDR1 LNHNV, CDR2 YYDKDF (reference sequence). The CDR3 sequence is 13 residues long. The CDR3 region is CATSIRTGGGYTF. The CDR3 region has the DNA TGTGCCACCAGCATCCGAACAGGGGGCGGCTACACCTTC.

V is TRBV5-4 and J is TRBJ2-1, with 8 positions matching TRBD1. The junction had 3 bases not matched to a gene; V was cut back by 0 bases and J by 4 bases. Germline assignment: CDR1 SGHNT and CDR2 YYREEE (reference sequence). This CDR3 spans 15 amino acids. CDR3 sequence: CASSLVGTGYNEQFF. The CDR3 coding sequence is TGTGCCAGCAGCTTGGTTGGGACAGGTTACAATGAGCAGTTCTTC.

This clone was seen just once. This sequence joins TRBV24-1 and TRBJ2-3; 8 bases are shared with TRBD2. The germline V gene encodes CDR1 KGHDR and CDR2 SFDVKD. V dropped 3 bases and J dropped 6; count of bases not matched to a gene: 16. The CDR3 has 18 amino acids. The CDR3 here is CATSDSGSPRGGPDTQYF. CDR3 bases: TGTGCCACCAGTGATAGCGGGAGTCCTCGGGGTGGTCCCGATACGCAGTATTTT.

This clone was seen only once. CDR3 loop: CASSPAEGRGTEAFF. The CDR3 DNA follows: TGCGCCAGCAGCCCAGCGGAGGGTCGAGGCACTGAAGCTTTCTTT. The V and J genes are TRBV5-1 and TRBJ1-1; no clear D. Germline CDR1 is SGHRS and CDR2 is YFSETQ. The ends were cut back, 4 bases at V and 4 bases at J, with 17 bases in the middle. The length of the CDR3 is 15 residues.

This chain uses TRBV5-1 with TRBJ2-3, with TRBD2 as a possible D gene (6 bases). Trimming shortened V by 0 bases and J by 3 bases, and 14 bases separated the two germline ends. From germline, CDR1 is SGHRS and CDR2 YFSETQ. This CDR3 has 16 amino acids. The CDR3 nucleotides are TGCGCCAGCAGCTTGGATATCGGAGGGGAAACAGATACGCAGTATTTT. Translation gives CASSLDIGGETDTQYF. The whole variable domain, filled in from reference TRBV5-1 and TRBJ2-3, reads KAGVTQTPRYLIKTRGQQVTLSCSPISGHRSVSWYQQTPGQGLQFLFEYFSETQRNKGNFPGRFSGRQFSNSRSEMNVSTLELGDSALYLCASSLDIGGETDTQYFGPGTRLTVL.

As to this clone: The junction differs from germline at one of its ends, possibly a read error. The chain combines TRBV5-6 with TRBJ2-3, with 9 bases matching TRBD2. The CDR3 length is 12 residues. Germline assignment: CDR1 SGHDT and CDR2 YYEEEE. CDR3 region: CASSPLAGGPNF. The CDR3 bases are TGTGCCAGCAGCCCCTTGGCGGGGGGGCCGAATTTT.

This chain connects TRBV9 to TRBJ1-2, with a weak D call TRBD1 (6 bases). The ends were cut back, 3 bases at V and 2 bases at J, with 14 bases in the middle. The CDR3 contains 15 residues. CDR1 SGDLS and CDR2 YYNGEE come from the germline V gene. CDR3 region: CASSAQGQGNYGYTF. In nucleotides, the CDR3 is TGTGCCAGCAGCGCCCAGGGGCAGGGAAACTATGGCTACACCTTC.

The chain uses TRBV21-1 and TRBJ1-6; TRBD1 was called by the table and not checked on the DNA. TRBV21-1 is termed a pseudogene. This CDR3 spans 16 amino acids. The CDR3 DNA reads as TGTGCCAGCAGCAAACCTCGACAAGCAGAGAATTCACCCCTCCACTTT. Protein product: CASSKPRQAENSPLHF.

The chain recombines TRBV4-2 with TRBJ1-6; D is ambiguous. Trimming shortened V by 0 bases and J by 5 bases, and 11 bases separated the two germline ends. CDR3 length: 16 residues. The germline gives CDR1 LGHNA, CDR2 YNFKEQ. The CDR3 spells CASSQDIPGDNSPLHF. The CDR3 nucleotides read TGTGCCAGCAGCCAAGATATTCCGGGAGATAATTCACCCCTCCACTTT.

The chain combines TRBV3-1 (or the pseudogene TRBV3-2) with TRBJ1-5; no firm D call. The CDR3 runs to 14 residues. V was clipped by 1 base and J by 3 bases, with 7 bases between them. The germline CDR1 and CDR2 sequences are LGHDT and YNNKEL (reference sequence). The CDR3 sequence: CASSQGLYNQPQHF. The CDR3 DNA is TGTGCCAGCAGCCAAGGACTGTACAATCAGCCCCAGCATTTT.

This clone occurred a few times. The rearrangement uses TRBV5-6 and TRBJ2-7, with D perhaps TRBD2 (6 bases). V was shortened by 7 bases and J by 3 bases, with 14 bases between the two germline ends. From germline, CDR1 is SGHDT and CDR2 YYEEEE. There are 13 residues in the CDR3. The CDR3 DNA reads as TGTGCCAGCCTGGGGAGCGGGCTCTACGAGCAGTACTTC. This codes for CASLGSGLYEQYF.

The rearrangement links TRBV2 to TRBJ1-1; D gene uncertain. The CDR3 loop spans 13 amino acids. CDR1 SNHLY and CDR2 FYNNEI come from the germline V gene. V gave up 8 bases and J gave up 2 bases, with 12 bases separating them. CDR3: CASLTFLNTEAFF. CDR3 bases: TGTGCCAGCTTGACATTTTTAAACACTGAAGCTTTCTTT.

The CDR3 loop reads CATSGLADTDTQYF. The CDR3 region has the DNA TGTGCCACGTCGGGTCTAGCGGACACAGATACGCAGTATTTT. V and J are TRBV19 and TRBJ2-3, with 7 positions matching TRBD2. The germline V gene encodes CDR1 LNHDA and CDR2 SQIVND (reference sequence). The CDR3 runs 14 residues. Losses at the gene ends were 10 bases for V and 2 bases for J; bases not matched to a gene: 9.

This clone was seen once. The rearrangement links TRBV7-3 to TRBJ2-1; 13 positions match TRBD2. The CDR3 runs to 15 residues. Germline assignment: CDR1 SGHTA and CDR2 FQGTGA. J was trimmed by 9 bases and V by 4 bases; bases with no gene match: 6. The CDR3 nucleotides are TGTGCCAGCAGCTCCGGACTAGCGGGAGATGGTGAGCAGTTCTTC. It is translated as CASSSGLAGDGEQFF.

The chain employs TRBV29-1 and TRBJ2-2; 7 bases align to TRBD2. CDR3 length: 14 residues. With 7 bases clipped from V and 0 bases from J, the junction kept 5 bases outside the gene matches. Germline V gene data show CDR1 as SQVTM and CDR2 as ANQGSEA. The CDR3 region has the DNA TGCAGCGCTAGCGGTATACCGAACACCGGGGAGCTGTTTTTT. Translated: CSASGIPNTGELFF.

This clone was seen once. The rearrangement links TRBV6-5 to TRBJ1-2; 7 bases line up with TRBD1. The CDR3 contains 15 residues. The junction had 7 bases not matched to a gene; V was cut back by 6 bases and J by 0 bases. Germline V gene lookup returns CDR1 MNHEY and CDR2 SVGAGI. The DNA of the CDR3 is TGTGCCAGCAGACAGGGGACCCTAGCTAACTATGGCTACACCTTC. Its protein is CASRQGTLANYGYTF.

V is TRBV9 and J is TRBJ2-2; 8 positions match TRBD2. CDR1 and CDR2 from the germline V gene are SGDLS and YYNGEE. The V segment lost 4 bases and the J segment 0 bases; nucleotides outside the gene matches: 8. This CDR3 region has 17 residues. The CDR3 DNA reads as TGTGCCAGCAGCCGTACCAGCGGGGGTACGAACACCGGGGAGCTGTTTTTT. Amino acids: CASSRTSGGTNTGELFF.

This clone was recorded only once. V is TRBV7-8 and J is TRBJ1-6; the match to TRBD1 covers 7 bases. Germline CDR1 and CDR2: SGHVS and FQNEAQ. The CDR3 is 15 residues long. Trimming cost V 3 bases and J 9 bases; bases outside gene matches: 8. CDR3 DNA sequence: TGTGCCAGCAGCTTTAAGTCGGGGGACAGTTCACCCCTCCACTTT. Translation gives CASSFKSGDSSPLHF.

The chain recombines TRBV24-1 with TRBJ1-6; 8 bases line up with TRBD1. This CDR3 is 19 amino acids long. Germline CDR1 is KGHDR and CDR2 is SFDVKD. V trimming: 3 bases; J trimming: 6 bases; junction bases outside the gene matches: 15. CDR3 DNA sequence: TGTGCCACCAGTGATGGCCCTACAAAGACAGGGGCCTTTAATTCACCCCTCCACTTT. Protein product: CATSDGPTKTGAFNSPLHF.

This clone occurred once. The chain links TRBV19 to TRBJ2-3, with a weak D call TRBD1 (6 bases). Trimming stripped 5 bases from V and 3 bases from J, with 15 bases between. Germline V gene lookup returns CDR1 LNHDA and CDR2 SQIVND (reference sequence). The CDR3 has 15 amino acids. The CDR3 sequence is CASSSRLQGTDTQYF. The CDR3 DNA follows: TGTGCCAGTAGTTCCCGTCTTCAGGGGACAGATACGCAGTATTTT.

The rearrangement links TRBV4-1 to TRBJ2-7, with TRBD2 matching 8 bases. The CDR3 sequence is 18 residues long. Germline trimming cut 1 base from V and 2 bases from J; bases unmatched to any gene: 13. CDR1 is MGHRA, CDR2 YSYEKL, per germline. The CDR3 loop is CASSQATVAGREAYEQYF. DNA for the CDR3: TGCGCCAGCAGCCAAGCGACGGTAGCGGGAAGGGAAGCCTACGAGCAGTACTTC.